One and the same sample provided the 2 T cell receptor beta chains below, sequenced in a study of technical replicates of blood from several donors. Assay: immunoSEQ multiplex PCR; the TCRdb copy retains only in-frame clones and omits some. Of approximately 70,000 clones in the sample, about 97% are singletons; the top ten hold 0.25% to 0.3%. The sequenced sample consisted of T cells isolated from PBMCs. The receptors stem from a human donor in good health.

The V and J genes are TRBV15 and TRBJ2-7; D is perhaps TRBD1 (5 bases). The V gene's germline CDR1 is LNHNV and CDR2 YYDKDF (reference sequence). The CDR3 loop spans 12 amino acids. The V end lost 3 bases, the J end lost 5 bases, and 8 bases lay between the germline ends. The CDR3 sequence is CATSRVGDEQYF. Written as DNA, the CDR3 is TGTGCCACCAGCAGGGTAGGGGACGAGCAGTACTTC.

The chain joins TRBV2 to TRBJ2-7, with 10 bases aligning to TRBD1. Germline loops: CDR1 SNHLY, CDR2 FYNNEI. The CDR3 contains 14 residues. The V gene end was trimmed by 10 bases and the J gene end by 5 bases; junction bases not matched to a gene: 11. CDR3 sequence: CATTGTGEPHEQYF. In nucleotides, the CDR3 is TGTGCCACAACCGGGACAGGGGAACCCCACGAGCAGTACTTC.